This TCR beta chain was identified during a study of blood T cell repertoires in COVID-19. This CDR3 spans 12 amino acids. The V and J ends lost 1 base and 6 bases respectively, with 7 bases between them. In germline, CDR1 is LNHNV, CDR2 YYDKDF (reference sequence). Sequenced by immunoSEQ multiplex PCR; TCRdb stores in-frame clones only, minus some. The sample consists of some 78,000 clones, roughly 89% of them appearing once. The receptor comes from an elderly woman with active or convalescent COVID-19. The chain uses TRBV15 and TRBJ2-7; possibly TRBD2 for D (6 bases). Sequenced sample: peripheral blood. The DNA for the CDR3 is TGTGCCACCAGCAGAGGGGGGGTCGAGCAGTACTTC. It encodes CATSRGGVEQYF.